This TCR beta chain stems from a study of Graves' ophthalmopathy and Graves' hyperthyroidism listed by TCRdb under 2018. Background on the whole study: Peripheral blood samples were taken at the time of initial diagnosis, before any treatment was given. To explore V-J signatures distinguishing ophthalmopathy from hyperthyroidism, a discovery set of around 97 patients (roughly 45 ophthalmopathy, over 55 stable hyperthyroidism) was enrolled. An independent validation cohort comprised fewer than 20 hyperthyroidism patients and roughly 15 patients who later progressed from hyperthyroidism to ophthalmopathy. In total, 135 blood samples were TCR-sequenced: approximately 40 ophthalmopathy, some 75 hyperthyroidism and roughly 17 hyperthyroidism-to-ophthalmopathy patients. In five or six hyperthyroidism patients, T-cell repertoires of thyroid tissue and blood were compared. Following sampling, methimazole starting at 30 mg daily was administered to hyperthyroidism patients, and high-dose intravenous methylprednisolone was administered to ophthalmopathy patients. The study used TCR beta repertoire signatures to distinguish Graves' ophthalmopathy from Graves' hyperthyroidism and to predict progression to ophthalmopathy. General study outcomes and caveats: In validation, the model predicted ophthalmopathy progression with 55% to 71% sensitivity and approximately 72% specificity; roughly 12 predicted patients were CT-confirmed with GO in a median of approximately 6.5 months. Among expanded thyroid clonotypes with frequency above 0.001, most also showed up in blood, which suggests that blood repertoires may reflect the thyroid immune response. In cross-validation, the 13-signature model distinguished ophthalmopathy from stable hyperthyroidism with less than 90% sensitivity and roughly 84% specificity, while in the test set the corresponding values were 80% and 75%. Sample size was not statistically predetermined, and group allocation was not concealed from the investigators.

TCR beta CDR3 regions were amplified from RNA transcripts for repertoire sequencing. A first-round RT-PCR used HTBI primers with the Qiagen OneStep RT-PCR kit, followed by a second-round multiplex PCR, size selection and purification. The libraries underwent paired-end sequencing with 100 bp reads on an Illumina HiSeq2000. The authors' analysis ran thus. SOAPnuke was used to process the reads, throwing out any read that had adapters, had uncalled bases, had a mean Phred below 15, or lacked an exact constant-primer or identifier match. High-quality paired reads were merged with COPE v1.2.5. Each unique nucleotide sequence was defined as a clonotype, and clonotypes were aligned to IMGT TRB V, D and J references with MiTCR v1.1. Analysis was restricted to V-J combinations with a frequency above 0.0001, which covered over 98% of repertoires. A TCR clonal expansion and chaos score per V-J combination was defined as the ratio of F50 clonal expansion to chaos observed in the TCRdist matrix. Welch's t-statistics and random forest were used to reduce features to about 14 V-J combinations, which were fed into a naive Bayes classifier. The similarity between thyroid and blood repertoires was quantified using the Morisita-Horn index. Starting from the raw public reads, TCRdb applied fastp trimming at Q25, assembled clones with MiXCR and retained in-frame beta chains. Every distinct CDR3 protein forms one entry, paired with its most common genes and DNA. For this entry, the V and J calls and clone size follow TCRdb and not the study's own pipeline. The sample table holds almost 750,000 distinct CDR3 sequences, of which around 40% were seen once. Jointly, the top ten make up 40% to 55% of the sample.

The ophthalmopathy patients had moderately to severely active disease, with a Clinical Activity Score of 3 or higher, a NOSPECS grade of 4 or higher, and a disease duration of less than 3 months. Patients with other autoimmune diseases, uncontrolled infections, pregnancy or lactation were excluded from the study. Clinical symptoms, serum thyroxine, TRAb, thyroid ultrasound and orbital computed tomography formed the basis of the diagnosis. Using Ficoll-Paque density gradient centrifugation, PBMCs were isolated from approximately 11 ml of fresh peripheral blood. Trizol reagent was used to extract the total RNA, and its quality was then checked on an Agilent 2100 Bioanalyzer. This clonotype was detected ten times or more. Its antigen remains unidentified. No base quality values were provided; no much bigger clone lies one nucleotide off. CDR1 SEHNR and CDR2 FQNEAQ are derived from the germline V gene (reference sequence). Its CDR3 holds 13 amino acids, cysteine through phenylalanine. The only DNA kept is the CDR3, 39 bases in frame from the first base. Deletion took 1 base off V and 6 bases off J, with a span of 9 bases between the germline ends.

The rearranged chain carries TRBV7-9 and TRBJ1-2, with the identity of the D gene unclear. Sequencing input: peripheral blood. The TCR comes from an adult man with Graves' ophthalmopathy. CDR3 region: CASSLVSGNGYTF. The DNA reads TGTGCCAGCAGCTTAGTTTCGGGGAATGGCTACACCTTC.